Listed below are T cell receptor beta chains from one sample, sequenced in a study of T cell repertoires in cytomegalovirus infection. TCRdb called the reads again in MiXCR, with one record for every CDR3 protein. The repertoire holds fewer than 300,000 distinct CDR3 sequences, with about 25% as singletons. The sequenced material came from PBMCs. All receptors come from a human donor in good health (CMV status not recorded). Some clones in this sample may be carry-over from other donors' samples. The conserved cysteine and the conserved F or W are not part of the CDR3 here.

J gene	V gene	CDR3 protein
TRBJ1-5	TRBV18	ASSPLGQGDNQPQH
TRBJ1-6	TRBV29-1	SVLLSYNSPLH
TRBJ2-1	TRBV11-2	ASSLERVGEQF
TRBJ2-3	TRBV6-6	ASSYSGPDGGPSTQY
TRBJ2-5	TRBV20-1	SARGLAGGPWETQY
TRBJ2-1	TRBV28	ASTPPAGLAGSYNEQF
TRBJ1-4	TRBV7-6	ASRTLTATNEKLF
TRBJ2-5	TRBV20-1	SARALAVLETQY
TRBJ2-3	TRBV11-3	ASSTGQGVDTQY
TRBJ1-6	TRBV7-2	ASSRFWDRNSPLH
TRBJ1-4	TRBV7-2	ASSLRQGGEKLF
TRBJ1-5	TRBV2	ASRVGTGQNQPQH
TRBJ2-5	TRBV11-2	ASSLGLYQETQY
TRBJ2-3	TRBV4-3	ASSQAPSGTDTQY
TRBJ1-1	TRBV7-9	ASSPGHNTEAF
TRBJ1-4	TRBV5-6	ASSLARLASEKLF
TRBJ2-1	TRBV10-3	AISPQINNEQF
TRBJ2-5	TRBV7-2	ASSLVGTGIQETQY
TRBJ1-2	TRBV29-1	SAQGPDNNYGYT
TRBJ1-2	TRBV25-1	ASSGGAHTGPGGYT
TRBJ1-1	TRBV7-2	ASSPNRDFTEAF
TRBJ1-1	TRBV7-2	ASSLAFGDTEAF
TRBJ2-5	TRBV28	ASSFNDGTRETQY
TRBJ1-1	TRBV29-1	SPTGADMNTEAF
TRBJ2-3	TRBV7-2	ASSLMTISTDTQY
TRBJ2-7	TRBV6-5	ASRSNRVAYEQY
TRBJ2-2	TRBV7-6	ASSPRPGVTGELF
TRBJ1-1	TRBV7-2	ASSLTRGTGGNTEAF
TRBJ2-7	TRBV2	ASSVFDYEQY
TRBJ1-1	TRBV27	AARGVNTEAF
TRBJ1-5	TRBV7-2	ASSSNYNQPQH
TRBJ2-7	TRBV7-2	ASSSSPGQGYEQY
TRBJ1-4	TRBV30	AWSAGQGREKLF
TRBJ2-1	TRBV12-3/TRBV12-4	ASTGGLLSRLYNEQF
TRBJ2-1	TRBV6-2/TRBV6-3	ASSYPGSGANEQF
TRBJ1-4	TRBV4-1	ASSHGTNLF
TRBJ1-6	TRBV20-1	SAGRQRDNSPLH
TRBJ1-2	TRBV6-5	ASKTGETYGYT
TRBJ2-2	TRBV19	ASSAPGGPVTGELF
TRBJ2-5	TRBV10-3	ATTDPYQETQY
TRBJ2-5	TRBV7-2	ASSYRWGETQY
TRBJ2-1	TRBV10-2	ASGPGTPRRNEQF
TRBJ1-1	TRBV4-1	ASSPLFGEAF
TRBJ2-2	TRBV28	ASWWGGNWDTGELF
TRBJ2-3	TRBV5-1	ASSLGLAAGDTQY
TRBJ2-5	TRBV28	ATCGQEETQY
TRBJ2-3	TRBV19	ASSLGGGRADTQY
TRBJ1-6	TRBV7-2	ASSIDRNSPLH
TRBJ2-7	TRBV6-5	ASTDQYEQY
TRBJ2-2	TRBV29-1	SVLRDTNTGELF
TRBJ2-7	TRBV7-9	ASSSSYPGGSSYEQY
TRBJ2-1	TRBV7-2	ASSPGQGSESEQF
TRBJ2-5	TRBV20-1	SAFRALQETQY
TRBJ2-7	TRBV4-1	ASSQPGTSKYEQY